This T cell receptor beta chain stems from a study of T cell repertoires in cytomegalovirus infection. About the study: Public signatures in TCR beta pointed to CMV infection and matching HLA type.

MiXCR, applied by TCRdb to the reads, yields one record per CDR3 protein. The sample has about 740,000 distinct CDR3 sequences, 35% to 45% seen once; the top ten hold roughly 2.9%. The J segment lost 3 bases and the V segment lost 0 bases, leaving 14 bases of the junction unmatched. This CDR3 comprises 18 residues. Germline CDR1 MNHEY, CDR2 SVGAGI. In this sample, this clonotype turned up a few times. Sequenced sample: PBMCs. The V call is TRBV6-5, the J call TRBJ2-7, with 7 bases fitting TRBD1. The source is a human donor in good health (CMV status not recorded). Some clones in this sample may be carry-over from other donors' samples. The CDR3 here is CASSYSRLWDSYFYEQYF. DNA for the CDR3: TGTGCCAGCAGTTACTCTAGGCTCTGGGACAGCTACTTCTACGAGCAGTACTTC.